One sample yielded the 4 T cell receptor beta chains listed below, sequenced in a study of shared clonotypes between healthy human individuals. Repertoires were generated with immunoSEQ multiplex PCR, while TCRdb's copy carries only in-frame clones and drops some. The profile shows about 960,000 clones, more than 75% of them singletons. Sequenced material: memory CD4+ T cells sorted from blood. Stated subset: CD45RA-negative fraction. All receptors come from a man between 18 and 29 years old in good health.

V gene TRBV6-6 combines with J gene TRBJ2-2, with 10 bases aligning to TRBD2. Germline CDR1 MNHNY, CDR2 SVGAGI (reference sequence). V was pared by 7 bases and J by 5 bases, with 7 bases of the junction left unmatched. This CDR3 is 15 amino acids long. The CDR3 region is CASKRGGSETGELFF. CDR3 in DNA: TGTGCCAGCAAGCGGGGGGGCTCGGAGACCGGGGAGCTGTTTTTT.

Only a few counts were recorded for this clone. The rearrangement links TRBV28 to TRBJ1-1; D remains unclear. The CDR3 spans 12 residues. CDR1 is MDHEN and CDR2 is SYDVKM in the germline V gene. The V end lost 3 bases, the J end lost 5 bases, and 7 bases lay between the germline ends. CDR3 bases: TGTGCCAGCAGTTTTTGGCGTACTGAAGCTTTCTTT. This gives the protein CASSFWRTEAFF.

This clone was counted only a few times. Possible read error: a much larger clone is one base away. The CDR3 region has the DNA TGTGCCACCAGCAGAGGGAGAGATTCACCCCTCCACTTT. Translating it yields CATSRGRDSPLHF. The chain combines TRBV15 with TRBJ1-6; D is ambiguous. This CDR3 region has 13 residues. The germline gives CDR1 LNHNV, CDR2 YYDKDF (reference sequence). Trimming left V 1 base short and J 8 bases short, with 6 bases between. The whole variable domain, remainder taken from reference TRBV15 and TRBJ1-6, is DAMVIQNPRYQVTQFGKPVTLSCSQTLNHNVMYWYQQKSSQAPKLLFHYYDKDFNNEADTPDNFQSRRPNTSFCFLDIRSPGLGDTAMYLCATSRGRDSPLHFGNGTRLTVT.

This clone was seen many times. The CDR3 spells CASSLSTGSTEQYF. Here the CDR3 DNA reads TGCGCCAGCAGCTTGTCGACAGGGAGTACCGAGCAGTACTTC. J is TRBJ2-7 and V is TRBV5-1, with 7 bases aligning to TRBD1. The CDR3 is 14 amino acids. After removal of 1 base from V and 6 bases from J, the junction contained 7 bases not matched to a gene. Looked up from germline, CDR1 is SGHRS and CDR2 is YFSETQ.